The clone carrying this T cell receptor (beta chain) was seen a handful of times. Its specificity is not known. The CDR3 is 14 amino acids. The ends lost 6 bases at V and 5 bases at J; junction bases unmatched: 7. Germline V CDR1 and CDR2: SGHNT, YYREEE (reference sequence). TCRdb's copy holds only in-frame clones and misses some; the assay was immunoSEQ multiplex PCR. This table has under 30,000 clones, approximately 93% appearing once. The data were obtained in a study of CD4 T cell repertoires in COVID-19. Turning to the study itself: Relabeled CFSE-low cells, IL-2-expanded for 9 to 10 days, met spikes from other coronaviruses. General observations from the study: Two or all three memory subsets shared several highly expanded SARS-CoV-2-reactive clonotypes.

No culture step preceded sequencing of the ex vivo isolated memory T cells. This chain connects TRBV5-4 to TRBJ1-4; 7 nucleotides line up with TRBD1. The receptor was isolated from a human donor who had COVID-19. This sample comprised circulating follicular helper CD4+ T cells (cTfh) from blood, obtained before the COVID-19 pandemic. The CDR3 bases are TGTGCCAGCACCCAATTGGGACAGAATGAAAAACTGTTTTTT. It translates to CASTQLGQNEKLFF.